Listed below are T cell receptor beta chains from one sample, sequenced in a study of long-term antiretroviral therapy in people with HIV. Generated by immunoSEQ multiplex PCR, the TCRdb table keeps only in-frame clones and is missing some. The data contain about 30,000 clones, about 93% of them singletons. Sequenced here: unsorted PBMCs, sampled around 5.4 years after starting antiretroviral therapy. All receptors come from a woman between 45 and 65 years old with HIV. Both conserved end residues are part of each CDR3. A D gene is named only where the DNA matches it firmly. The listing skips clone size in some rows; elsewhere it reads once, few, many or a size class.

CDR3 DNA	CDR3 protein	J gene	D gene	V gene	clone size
TGTGCCAGCAGTGAGACTGGGACATACGAGCAGTACTTC	CASSETGTYEQYF	TRBJ2-7	NA	TRBV6-5	NA
TGCGCCAGCAACTCCGGACGCGAAGGTTTAGTCCAAGAGACCCAGTACTTC	CASNSGREGLVQETQYF	TRBJ2-5	NA	TRBV5-1	NA
TGCGCCAGCAGCTTTCTTCCCGGCGGTGACGGGGCGCGAACCTACGAGCAGTACTTC	CASSFLPGGDGARTYEQYF	TRBJ2-7	NA	TRBV5-1	NA
TGTGCCAGCAGCCTCTGGGCGGGGAAGGGTACTGAAGCTTTCTTT	CASSLWAGKGTEAFF	TRBJ1-1	NA	TRBV5-6	NA
TGTGCCAGCAGTGAATCGGCGTCAGCTCAAGAGACCCAGTACTTC	CASSESASAQETQYF	TRBJ2-5	NA	TRBV25-1	NA
TGTGCCAGCAGTTCTACTAGCGGGCGATCCTACGAGCAGTACTTC	CASSSTSGRSYEQYF	TRBJ2-7	TRBD2	TRBV25-1	NA
TGTGCCAGCAGCTTAGCATCAGGGGGCAGGGGGACTGAAGCTTTCTTT	CASSLASGGRGTEAFF	TRBJ1-1	TRBD1	TRBV7-6	NA
TGTGCCAGCAGCCCGAAGCACAATGAGCAGTTCTTC	CASSPKHNEQFF	TRBJ2-1	NA	TRBV7-2	NA
TGTGCCAGCAGCGTAGCGTGGGCAGAAGCTTACAATGAGCAGTTCTTC	CASSVAWAEAYNEQFF	TRBJ2-1	NA	TRBV9	NA
TGTGCCACCAGCAGAGGGGGGGGACAGGGAAATCAGCCCCAGCATTTT	CATSRGGGQGNQPQHF	TRBJ1-5	TRBD1	TRBV15	NA
TGTGCCTGGACTGGGGGAACAGGGGTACTCTACGAGCAGTACTTC	CAWTGGTGVLYEQYF	TRBJ2-7	TRBD1	TRBV30	NA
TGCGCCAGCAGCCTCCCTCACCCTTTAGCGGGGGGTTACGAGCAGTACTTC	CASSLPHPLAGGYEQYF	TRBJ2-7	TRBD2	TRBV5-1	NA
TGCAGTGGGGGCACAGATACGCAGTATTTT	CSGGTDTQYF	TRBJ2-3	NA	TRBV20-1	NA
TGCGCCAGCAGCTTGGGGGTAAGGGGGTTGGCGACTGAAGCTTTCTTT	CASSLGVRGLATEAFF	TRBJ1-1	NA	TRBV5-1	NA
TGTGCCAGCAGTCCCAGGGGGGACAGGGGCTACACCTTC	CASSPRGDRGYTF	TRBJ1-2	TRBD1	TRBV27	NA
TGTGCCTGGACCTCTGGACGGATTAATTCACCCCTCCACTTT	CAWTSGRINSPLHF	TRBJ1-6	NA	TRBV30	NA
TGTGCCAGCAGGAGGACCGCGTATAATTCACCCCTCCACTTT	CASRRTAYNSPLHF	TRBJ1-6	NA	TRBV6-5	NA
TGTGCCAGCAGTTACGACGGGAATGAAAAACTGTTTTTT	CASSYDGNEKLFF	TRBJ1-4	NA	TRBV6-6	NA
TGTGCCAGCAGCTCTAATGGGGGTTACTACAATGAGCAGTTCTTC	CASSSNGGYYNEQFF	TRBJ2-1	NA	TRBV13	NA
TGTGCCAGCAGCGGCGGCTTCAGCTCCTACGAGCAGTACTTC	CASSGGFSSYEQYF	TRBJ2-7	NA	TRBV9	NA
TGCGCCAGCAGCCCCTTCGGTACCGGGGAGCTGTTTTTT	CASSPFGTGELFF	TRBJ2-2	NA	TRBV5-1	NA
TGCAGTGCCAGAATAGCAGATACGCAGTATTTT	CSARIADTQYF	TRBJ2-3	NA	TRBV20-1	NA
TGCGCCAGCAGGCCCTCGGGGGGGCTTAACACCGGGGAGCTGTTTTTT	CASRPSGGLNTGELFF	TRBJ2-2	TRBD2	TRBV5-1	once
TGTGCCAGCCGGGCACAAGGAGAGACCCAGTACTTC	CASRAQGETQYF	TRBJ2-5	NA	TRBV2	NA
TGTGCCAGCAGGAGGGGTCGTAGCGACGAGCAGTACTTC	CASRRGRSDEQYF	TRBJ2-7	NA	TRBV19	NA
TGTGCCACCCGACTAGCGGGGGAGAGAACCGGGGAGCTGTTTTTT	CATRLAGERTGELFF	TRBJ2-2	TRBD2	TRBV10-3	NA
TGTGCCAGCAGTGTTCAGGCCGGCGGCGCTGAAGCTTTCTTT	CASSVQAGGAEAFF	TRBJ1-1	NA	TRBV6-1	NA
TGTGCCAGCAGCTTAGGGACCGGGCTTACCTACGAGCAGTACTTC	CASSLGTGLTYEQYF	TRBJ2-7	NA	TRBV11-3	NA
TGTGCCAGCAGTGAATCACCGGGGACAGGGTATACGACGACTGAAGCTTTCTTT	CASSESPGTGYTTTEAFF	TRBJ1-1	TRBD1	TRBV6-1	once
TGCGCCAGCAGCCAAGGAAATTATTCACCCCTCCACTTT	CASSQGNYSPLHF	TRBJ1-6	NA	TRBV4-1	NA
TGTGCCATCGGTCCAGAGCGGGGGGGCACCGGGGAGCTGTTTTTT	CAIGPERGGTGELFF	TRBJ2-2	TRBD2	TRBV10-3	NA
TGCGCCAGCAGCTTGGACACAGGGTCCTCTTACTATGGCTACACCTTC	CASSLDTGSSYYGYTF	TRBJ1-2	NA	TRBV5-1	NA
TGTGCCAGCAGCAAACACGGACAGGGCCAAGAGACCCAGTACTTC	CASSKHGQGQETQYF	TRBJ2-5	TRBD1	TRBV7-2	NA
TGTGCTAGCAGCTTAGGGTCTAGGTGGACAGCCGGGGAGACCCAGTACTTC	CASSLGSRWTAGETQYF	TRBJ2-5	NA	TRBV7-7	NA
TGTGCCAGCAGTGAATCGGACATGCTCCTTTACGAGCAGTACTTC	CASSESDMLLYEQYF	TRBJ2-7	NA	TRBV6-1	once
TGTGCCAGCAGCGCGGGGACACTTGGCTCTGGAAACACCATATATTTT	CASSAGTLGSGNTIYF	TRBJ1-3	NA	TRBV9	NA
TGTGCCTGGAGTGTAGGAGAGACCCAGTACTTC	CAWSVGETQYF	TRBJ2-5	NA	TRBV30	once
TGTGCCAGCAGTTACTCGGGGGGACAAGAGACCCAGTACTTC	CASSYSGGQETQYF	TRBJ2-5	NA	TRBV6-6	NA
TGTGCCAGTAGTATCATCACTAGCTCCTATAATTCACCCCTCCACTTT	CASSIITSSYNSPLHF	TRBJ1-6	NA	TRBV19	few
TGTGCCAGCAGTTACGGAGGGATTCTATCACCCCTCCACTTT	CASSYGGILSPLHF	TRBJ1-6	NA	TRBV6-5	NA
TGTGCCAGCAGTAAGGGGCTTTCCCACAATGAGCAGTTCTTC	CASSKGLSHNEQFF	TRBJ2-1	NA	TRBV6-5	NA
TGTGCCAGCAGCTACAGGGGTCCTAATTCACCCCTCCACTTT	CASSYRGPNSPLHF	TRBJ1-6	TRBD1	TRBV7-8	NA
TGCGCCAGCAGTCAATCCCGGGGACACGAGCAGTACTTC	CASSQSRGHEQYF	TRBJ2-7	NA	TRBV23-1	NA
TGTGCCAGCAGCTTACTAGGGAGCACAGATACGCAGTATTTT	CASSLLGSTDTQYF	TRBJ2-3	NA	TRBV7-3	once
TGTGCCAGCAGCCCCCGTCCGGGTCAAGAGACCCAGTACTTC	CASSPRPGQETQYF	TRBJ2-5	NA	TRBV9	NA
TGTGCCAGCTCACCAGAGTGGACAGGGACCAGCGAGACCCAGTACTTC	CASSPEWTGTSETQYF	TRBJ2-5	TRBD1	TRBV18	NA
TGTGCCAGCAGCCAAGAGGGAAGCGGGGGGGCCAGGTATGAGCAGTTCTTC	CASSQEGSGGARYEQFF	TRBJ2-1	TRBD2	TRBV4-2	NA
TGTGCCAGCAGCTTGAGACGGACAGGAAACACAGCGAACTATGGCTACACCTTC	CASSLRRTGNTANYGYTF	TRBJ1-2	TRBD1	TRBV5-5	NA
TGTGCCAGTAGTCCGAGGGGGACCTCCGATGGCTACACCTTC	CASSPRGTSDGYTF	TRBJ1-2	NA	TRBV19	once
TGTGCCAGCAGTGAAGCGGGGACAGATAATTCACCCCTCCACTTT	CASSEAGTDNSPLHF	TRBJ1-6	TRBD1	TRBV6-1	NA
TGTGCCAGCAGCTTGGGGACAGGAGGCAATCAGCCCCAGCATTTT	CASSLGTGGNQPQHF	TRBJ1-5	TRBD1	TRBV5-4	NA
TGTGCCAGCAGCCCGGGACAGGGGGTAGTCGATGAGCAGTTCTTC	CASSPGQGVVDEQFF	TRBJ2-1	TRBD1	TRBV2	NA
TGTGCCAGCAGCTTGGATATTAACTATGGCTACACCTTC	CASSLDINYGYTF	TRBJ1-2	NA	TRBV5-6	NA
TGCGCCAGCAGCTTGTACGGGGACGAGCAGTACTTC	CASSLYGDEQYF	TRBJ2-7	NA	TRBV5-1	NA
TGTGCCAGCAGCTACACGCAAGCGGGGAGCCTACCCGGTAGCACAGATACGCAGTATTTT	CASSYTQAGSLPGSTDTQYF	TRBJ2-3	TRBD2	TRBV7-6	NA
TGTGCCAGCAGCCCCCCCAAGTATGGGGGCACTGAAGCTTTCTTT	CASSPPKYGGTEAFF	TRBJ1-1	NA	TRBV7-6	NA
TGTGCCAGCAGCCTCCCCTCTGGGGCCAACGTCCTGACTTTC	CASSLPSGANVLTF	TRBJ2-6	NA	TRBV4-2	NA
TGTGCCAGCAGTTTATCGTATGGATTAGCCAAAAACATTCAGTACTTC	CASSLSYGLAKNIQYF	TRBJ2-4	NA	TRBV27	NA